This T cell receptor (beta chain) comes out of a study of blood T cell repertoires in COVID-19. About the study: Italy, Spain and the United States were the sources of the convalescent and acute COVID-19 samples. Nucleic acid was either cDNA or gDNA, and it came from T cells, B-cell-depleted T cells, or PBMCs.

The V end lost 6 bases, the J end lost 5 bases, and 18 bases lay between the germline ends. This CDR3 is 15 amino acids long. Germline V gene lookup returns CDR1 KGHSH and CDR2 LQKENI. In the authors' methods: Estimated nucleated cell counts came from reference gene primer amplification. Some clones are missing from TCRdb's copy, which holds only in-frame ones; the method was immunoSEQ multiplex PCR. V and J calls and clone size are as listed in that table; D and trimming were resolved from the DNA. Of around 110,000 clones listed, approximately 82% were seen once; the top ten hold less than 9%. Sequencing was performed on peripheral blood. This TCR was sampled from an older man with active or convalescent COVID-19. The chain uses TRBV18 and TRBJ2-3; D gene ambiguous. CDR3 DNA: TGTGCCAGCTCGCACGGGTCGGCACCTGGAGATACGCAGTATTTT. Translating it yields CASSHGSAPGDTQYF.